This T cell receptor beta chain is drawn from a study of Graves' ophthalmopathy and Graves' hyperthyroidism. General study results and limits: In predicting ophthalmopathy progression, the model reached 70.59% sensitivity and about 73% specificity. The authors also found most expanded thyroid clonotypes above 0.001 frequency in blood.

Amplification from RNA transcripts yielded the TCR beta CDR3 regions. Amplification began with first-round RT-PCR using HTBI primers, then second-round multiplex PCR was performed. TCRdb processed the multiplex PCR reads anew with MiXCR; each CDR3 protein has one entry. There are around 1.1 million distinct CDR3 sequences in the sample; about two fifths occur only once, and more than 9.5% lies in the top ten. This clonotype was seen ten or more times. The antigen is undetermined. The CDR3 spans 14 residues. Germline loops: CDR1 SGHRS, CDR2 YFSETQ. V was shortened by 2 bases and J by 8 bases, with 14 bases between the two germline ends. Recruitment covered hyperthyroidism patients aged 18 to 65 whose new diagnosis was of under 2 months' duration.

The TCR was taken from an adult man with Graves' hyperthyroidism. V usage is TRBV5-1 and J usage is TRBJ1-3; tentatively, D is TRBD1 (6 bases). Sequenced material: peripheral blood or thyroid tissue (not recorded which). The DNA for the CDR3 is TGCGCCAGCAGCTTCGGGGGCGGCGTTGACACCATATATTTT. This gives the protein CASSFGGGVDTIYF.